Reported below is one TCR beta chain. The antigen it binds to is not known. No base quality information exists; no much larger clone differs at one position. The donors were included in the validation cohort of approximately 120 subjects, a group kept apart from the roughly 730-subject first cohort. The data belong to a study of cytomegalovirus exposure and HLA in healthy donors (TCRdb year 2017). Broadly, across the study: The approximately 710 repertoires of the first cohort and the 110 or so validation repertoires were produced on the same platform, according to a later analysis. In addition to the first cohort of 666 subjects, a separate validation cohort of some 120 different subjects was used. High-throughput TCR immunosequencing, statistical association of individual TCRs with disease status, and machine learning were combined to predict cytomegalovirus infection status. The study was designed to test whether signatures of past pathogen exposure could be identified by cataloging public T cell receptors. Here is what the overall study found, with its caveats: A total of fewer than 200 TCR beta chains were listed by the study as associated with cytomegalovirus. Most TCR sequences were observed very rarely across donors, whereas some public TCRs were present in many individuals. In a later analysis, TCRs clustered in the first cohort were found to also tend to co-occur in the approximately 110 validation repertoires, with approximately 95% of cluster scores above 0. In vitro tests confirmed that a few of the cytomegalovirus-associated TCR beta chains recognize cytomegalovirus antigens. The authors suggested that the approach could potentially be extended to other disease states and immunological phenotypes. A later analysis lacked HLA typing for the validation cohort, so it scored co-occurrence in that cohort across all 120 repertoires. Cytomegalovirus status was reported to be diagnosed by the classifier with high specificity and sensitivity in both the original and validation cohorts.

From V the trimming removes 0 bases and from J it removes 5 bases, while the gene matches leave 10 bases of the junction unaccounted for. Measured from the cysteine to the phenylalanine, the CDR3 is 17 residues long. Only the CDR3 portion is preserved as DNA: 51 bases, with reading frame beginning at the first base. From the germline V gene, CDR1 is SNHLY and CDR2 is FYNNEI. To prepare the library, the immunoSEQ multiplex PCR assay was applied. On the authors' methods: A statistical classification framework was built to diagnose cytomegalovirus status from the catalog of TCR beta chain sequences. TCRdb limited this immuneACCESS table to in-frame rearrangements with V and J called. A share of clones is missing; checked studies link under half to unresolved V genes, and the rest is unexplained. The V and J calls and clone size are taken from that table; D and trimming were inferred from the DNA. The sample has tens of thousands of clones on record, about 89% of them singletons. The ten largest clones represent over 1.5% of the sample.

The receptor chain draws on TRBV2 and TRBJ2-5; the junction holds 9 bases that match TRBD2. Sequenced: PBMCs. The sequence came from a woman younger than 30 in good health and CMV-seronegative. The nucleotide sequence reads TGTGCCAGCAGTGAAGCGCAGGGCGGGGGGGCCCGGGAGACCCAGTACTTC. This encodes CASSEAQGGGARETQYF. The CDR3, completed at both ends by the reference TRBV2 and TRBJ2-5 genes, gives the full variable domain EPEVTQTPSHQVTQMGQEVILRCVPISNHLYFYWYRQILGQKVEFLVSFYNNEISEKSEIFDDQFSVERPDGSNFTLKIRSTKLEDSAMYFCASSEAQGGGARETQYFGPGTRLLVL.